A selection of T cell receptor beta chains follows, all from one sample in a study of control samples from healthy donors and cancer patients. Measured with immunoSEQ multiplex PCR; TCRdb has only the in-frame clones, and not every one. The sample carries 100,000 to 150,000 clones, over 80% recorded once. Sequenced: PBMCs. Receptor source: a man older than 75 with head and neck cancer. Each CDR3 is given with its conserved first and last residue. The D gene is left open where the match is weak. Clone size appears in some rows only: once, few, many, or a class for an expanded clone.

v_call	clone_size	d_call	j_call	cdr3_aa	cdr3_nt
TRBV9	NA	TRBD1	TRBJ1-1	CASSPRQGSNTEAFF	TGTGCCAGCAGCCCTCGACAGGGGTCTAACACTGAAGCTTTCTTT
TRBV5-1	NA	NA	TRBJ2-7	CASSFSQSYEQYF	TGCGCCAGCAGCTTCAGCCAATCCTACGAGCAGTACTTC
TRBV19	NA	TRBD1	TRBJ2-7	CASSRGQGHLVDF	TGTGCCAGTAGCCGTGGACAGGGTCATCTTGTAGACTTC
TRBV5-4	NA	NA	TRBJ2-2	CASSSDTAGELFF	TGTGCCAGCAGTTCCGACACGGCAGGGGAGCTGTTTTTT
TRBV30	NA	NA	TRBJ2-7	CAWINGPAANF	TGTGCCTGGATCAACGGGCCCGCAGCGAACTTC
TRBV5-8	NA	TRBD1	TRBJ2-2	CASSPWTGGTGELFF	TGTGCCAGCAGCCCCTGGACAGGGGGAACCGGGGAGCTGTTTTTT
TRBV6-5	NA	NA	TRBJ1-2	CASMNRGGYGYTF	TGTGCCAGCATGAATAGGGGTGGCTATGGCTACACCTTC
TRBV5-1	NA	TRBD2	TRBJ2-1	CASSLAGTRRREQFF	TGCGCCAGCAGCTTGGCCGGGACTAGACGACGCGAGCAGTTCTTC
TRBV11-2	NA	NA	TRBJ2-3	CASGLGNTQYF	TGTGCCAGCGGGCTGGGAAATACGCAGTATTTT
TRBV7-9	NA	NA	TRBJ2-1	CASSLLVPQYNEQFF	TGTGCCAGCAGCTTACTAGTACCCCAGTACAATGAGCAGTTCTTC
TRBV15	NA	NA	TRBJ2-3	CATSRDRRRDTQYF	TGTGCCACCAGCAGAGATCGGCGACGAGATACGCAGTATTTT
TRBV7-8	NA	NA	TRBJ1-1	CASATGVRTEAFF	TGTGCCAGCGCGACAGGAGTGAGGACTGAAGCTTTCTTT
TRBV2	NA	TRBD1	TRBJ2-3	CASRKDRVSPDTQYF	TGTGCCAGCCGAAAAGACAGGGTTAGTCCAGATACGCAGTATTTT
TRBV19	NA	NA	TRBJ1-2	CASSISGSGYTF	TGTGCCAGTAGTATTTCAGGGAGTGGCTACACCTTC
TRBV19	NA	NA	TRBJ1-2	CASSSKANTRVSYGYTF	TGTGCCAGTAGTTCAAAAGCGAACACCAGGGTCTCCTATGGCTACACCTTC
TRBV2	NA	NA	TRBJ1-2	CASSAQGGTGGYTF	TGTGCCAGCAGTGCGCAGGGAGGGACGGGCGGCTACACCTTC
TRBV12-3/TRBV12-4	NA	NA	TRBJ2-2	CASTNSGELFF	TGTGCCAGCACCAACAGCGGGGAGCTGTTTTTT
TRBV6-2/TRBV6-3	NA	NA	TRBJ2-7	CASSLRGRASYEQYF	TGTGCCAGCAGTCTTAGGGGGAGGGCCTCCTACGAGCAGTACTTC
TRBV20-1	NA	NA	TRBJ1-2	CSAREGGSNF	TGCAGTGCTAGAGAAGGGGGAAGCAACTTC
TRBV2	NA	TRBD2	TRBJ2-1	CASTLLGLAGVNEQFF	TGTGCCAGCACTCTACTTGGACTAGCGGGAGTCAATGAGCAGTTCTTC
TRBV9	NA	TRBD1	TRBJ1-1	CASSDGTDEAFF	TGTGCCAGCAGCGACGGGACAGACGAAGCTTTCTTT
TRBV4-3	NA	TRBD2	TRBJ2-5	CASSQGPPSGLVSQETQYF	TGCGCCAGCAGCCAAGGCCCCCCCTCCGGACTAGTTTCTCAAGAGACCCAGTACTTC
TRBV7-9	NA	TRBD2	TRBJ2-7	CASSLSLAGRSYEQYF	TGTGCCAGCAGCTTATCCCTAGCGGGACGATCCTACGAGCAGTACTTC
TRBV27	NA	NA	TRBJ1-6	CASRPYAGGTYNSPLHF	TGTGCCAGCAGGCCTTACGCTGGGGGCACCTATAATTCACCCCTCCACTTT
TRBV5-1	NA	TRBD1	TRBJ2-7	CASSLGGTGGAYEQYF	TGCGCCAGCAGCTTGGGAGGGACAGGGGGCGCCTACGAGCAGTACTTC
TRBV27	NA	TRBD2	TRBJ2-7	CASSLSEPSGTHEQYF	TGTGCCAGCAGTTTATCGGAGCCTAGCGGGACCCACGAGCAGTACTTC
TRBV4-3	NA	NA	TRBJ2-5	CASSQLLGPQETQYF	TGCGCCAGCAGCCAACTACTAGGACCCCAAGAGACCCAGTACTTC
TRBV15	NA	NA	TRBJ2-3	CATSRDWGTDTQYF	TGTGCCACCAGCAGAGATTGGGGCACAGATACGCAGTATTTT
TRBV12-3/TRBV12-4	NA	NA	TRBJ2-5	CASSPDTLWTQYF	TGTGCCAGCAGTCCAGACACGCTATGGACCCAGTACTTC
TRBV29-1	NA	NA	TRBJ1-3	CSASRGINTIYF	TGCAGCGCTAGTCGTGGTATAAACACCATATATTTT
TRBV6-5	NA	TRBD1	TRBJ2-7	CASGRQGLAYEQYF	TGTGCCAGCGGACGACAGGGTCTTGCCTACGAGCAGTACTTC
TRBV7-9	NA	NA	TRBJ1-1	CAPGSQRRAEAFF	TGTGCCCCCGGGAGTCAGCGTAGGGCTGAAGCTTTCTTT
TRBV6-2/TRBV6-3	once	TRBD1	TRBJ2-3	CASSTGVPTDTQYF	TGTGCCAGCAGTACAGGGGTCCCCACAGATACGCAGTATTTT
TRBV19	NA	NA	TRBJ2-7	CASSIKVDTHYEQYF	TGTGCCAGTAGTATCAAGGTAGACACACACTACGAGCAGTACTTC